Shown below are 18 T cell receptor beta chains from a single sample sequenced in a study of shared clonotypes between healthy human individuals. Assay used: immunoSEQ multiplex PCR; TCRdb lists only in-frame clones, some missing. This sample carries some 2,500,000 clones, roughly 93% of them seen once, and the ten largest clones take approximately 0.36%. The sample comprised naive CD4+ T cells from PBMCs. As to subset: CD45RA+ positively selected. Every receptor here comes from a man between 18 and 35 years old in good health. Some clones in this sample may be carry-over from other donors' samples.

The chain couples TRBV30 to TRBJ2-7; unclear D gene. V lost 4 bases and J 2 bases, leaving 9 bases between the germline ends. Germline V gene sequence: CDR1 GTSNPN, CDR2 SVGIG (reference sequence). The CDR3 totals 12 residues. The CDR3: CAWNEQAYEQYF. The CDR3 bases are TGTGCCTGGAATGAGCAGGCCTACGAGCAGTACTTC.

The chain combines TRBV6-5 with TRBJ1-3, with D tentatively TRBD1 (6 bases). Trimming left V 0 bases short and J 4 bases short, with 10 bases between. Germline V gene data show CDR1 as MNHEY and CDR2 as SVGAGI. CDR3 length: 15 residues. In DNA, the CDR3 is TGTGCCAGCAGTTACTCGGACAGACCAGGAAACACCATATATTTT. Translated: CASSYSDRPGNTIYF.

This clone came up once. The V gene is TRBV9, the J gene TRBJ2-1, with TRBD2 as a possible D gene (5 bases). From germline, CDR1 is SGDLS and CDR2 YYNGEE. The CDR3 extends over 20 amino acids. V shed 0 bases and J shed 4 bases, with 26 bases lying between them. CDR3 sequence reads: CASSVAGGGPSTLWYNEQFF. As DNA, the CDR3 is TGTGCCAGCAGCGTAGCGGGCGGAGGCCCCTCTACTTTATGGTACAATGAGCAGTTCTTC.

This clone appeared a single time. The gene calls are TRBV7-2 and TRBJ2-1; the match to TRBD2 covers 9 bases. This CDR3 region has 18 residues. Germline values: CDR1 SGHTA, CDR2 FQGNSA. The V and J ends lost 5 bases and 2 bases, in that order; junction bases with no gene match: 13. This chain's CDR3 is CASSPRGLAGGPYNEQFF. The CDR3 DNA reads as TGTGCCAGCAGCCCACGGGGGCTGGCGGGAGGGCCCTACAATGAGCAGTTCTTC.

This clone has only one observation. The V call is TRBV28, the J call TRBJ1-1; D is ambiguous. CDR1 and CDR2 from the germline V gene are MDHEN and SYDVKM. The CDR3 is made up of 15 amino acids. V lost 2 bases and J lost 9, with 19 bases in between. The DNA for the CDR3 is TGTGCCAGCAGTTTACTATTAGTAGAAGCCACCAAAGCTTTCTTT. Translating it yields CASSLLLVEATKAFF. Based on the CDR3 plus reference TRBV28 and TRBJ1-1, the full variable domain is DVKVTQSSRYLVKRTGEKVFLECVQDMDHENMFWYRQDPGLGLRLIYFSYDVKMKEKGDIPEGYSVSREKKERFSLILESASTNQTSMYLCASSLLLVEATKAFFGQGTRLTVV.

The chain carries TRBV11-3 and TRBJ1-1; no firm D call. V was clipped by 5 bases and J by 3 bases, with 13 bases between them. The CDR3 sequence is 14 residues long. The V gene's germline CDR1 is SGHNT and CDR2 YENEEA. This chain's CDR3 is CASSQSFGYTEAFF. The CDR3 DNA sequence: TGTGCCAGCAGCCAAAGTTTCGGGTACACTGAAGCTTTCTTT. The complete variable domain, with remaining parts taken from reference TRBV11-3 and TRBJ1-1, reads EAGVVQSPRYKIIEKKQPVAFWCNPISGHNTLYWYLQNLGQGPELLIRYENEEAVDDSQLPKDRFSAERLKGVDSTLKIQPAELGDSAVYLCASSQSFGYTEAFFGQGTRLTVV.

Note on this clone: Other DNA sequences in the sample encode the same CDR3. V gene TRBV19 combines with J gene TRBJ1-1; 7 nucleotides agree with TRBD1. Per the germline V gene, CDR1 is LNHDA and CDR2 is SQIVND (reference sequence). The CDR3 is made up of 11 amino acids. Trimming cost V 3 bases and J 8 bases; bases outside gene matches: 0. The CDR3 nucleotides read TGTGCCAGTAGTATCAGGGGGGAAGCTTTCTTT. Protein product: CASSIRGEAFF.

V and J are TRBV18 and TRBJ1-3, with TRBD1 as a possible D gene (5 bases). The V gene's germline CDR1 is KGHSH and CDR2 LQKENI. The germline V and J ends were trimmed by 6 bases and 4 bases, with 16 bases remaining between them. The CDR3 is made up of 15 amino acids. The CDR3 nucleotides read TGTGCCAGCTCGAAGGCGGGGGGTGAAGGAAACACCATATATTTT. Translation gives CASSKAGGEGNTIYF.

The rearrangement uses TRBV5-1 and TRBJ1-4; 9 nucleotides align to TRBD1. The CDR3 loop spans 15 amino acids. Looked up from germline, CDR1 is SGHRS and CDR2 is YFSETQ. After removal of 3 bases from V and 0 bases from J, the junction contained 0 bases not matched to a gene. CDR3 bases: TGCGCCAGCAGCTGGACAGGGGCAACTAATGAAAAACTGTTTTTT. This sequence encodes CASSWTGATNEKLFF. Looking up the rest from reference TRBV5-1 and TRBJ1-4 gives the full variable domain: KAGVTQTPRYLIKTRGQQVTLSCSPISGHRSVSWYQQTPGQGLQFLFEYFSETQRNKGNFPGRFSGRQFSNSRSEMNVSTLELGDSALYLCASSWTGATNEKLFFGSGTQLSVL.

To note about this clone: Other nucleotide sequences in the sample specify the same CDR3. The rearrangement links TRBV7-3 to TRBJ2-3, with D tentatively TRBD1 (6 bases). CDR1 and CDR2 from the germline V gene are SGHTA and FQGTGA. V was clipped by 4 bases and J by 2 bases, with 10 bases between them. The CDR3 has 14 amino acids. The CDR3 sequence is CASSSTGFTDTQYF. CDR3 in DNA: TGTGCCAGCAGCTCCACAGGGTTCACAGATACGCAGTATTTT.

This CDR3 is CASSLARLWAGELFF. The CDR3 nucleotides read TGTGCCAGCAGCTTAGCGAGACTGTGGGCCGGGGAGCTGTTTTTT. The chain is built from TRBV7-8 and TRBJ2-2, with no clear D. The germline V gene encodes CDR1 SGHVS and CDR2 FQNEAQ. The CDR3 has 15 residues. Trimming took 0 bases from V and 6 from J, leaving 11 bases between them.

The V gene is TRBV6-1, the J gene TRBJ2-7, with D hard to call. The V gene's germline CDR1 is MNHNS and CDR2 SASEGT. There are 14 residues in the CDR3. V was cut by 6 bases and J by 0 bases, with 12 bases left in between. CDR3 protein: CASSRSYTSYEQYF. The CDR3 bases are TGTGCCAGCAGCCGAAGTTACACCTCCTACGAGCAGTACTTC.

The DNA of the CDR3 is TGTGCCTGGATGGAGTGGGCGAACACTGAAGCTTTCTTT. Protein: CAWMEWANTEAFF. The genes are TRBV30 and TRBJ1-1; D is undetermined. Deletions cut 4 bases from V and 1 base from J, with 10 bases between. The CDR3 spans 13 residues. CDR1 GTSNPN and CDR2 SVGIG come from the germline V gene (reference sequence). The entire variable domain, with the rest obtained from reference TRBV30 and TRBJ1-1, is as follows: SQTIHQWPATLVQPVGSPLSLECTVEGTSNPNLYWYRQAAGRGLQLLFYSVGIGQISSEVPQNLSASRPQDRQFILSSKKLLLSDSGFYLCAWMEWANTEAFFGQGTRLTVV.

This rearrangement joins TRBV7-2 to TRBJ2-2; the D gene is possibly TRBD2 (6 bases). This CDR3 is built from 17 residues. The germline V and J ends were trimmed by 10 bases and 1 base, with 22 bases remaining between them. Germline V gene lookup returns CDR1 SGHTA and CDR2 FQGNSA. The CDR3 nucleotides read TGTGCCACCCAGATTCAACGGGACTCCATGAACACCGGGGAGCTGTTTTTT. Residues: CATQIQRDSMNTGELFF.

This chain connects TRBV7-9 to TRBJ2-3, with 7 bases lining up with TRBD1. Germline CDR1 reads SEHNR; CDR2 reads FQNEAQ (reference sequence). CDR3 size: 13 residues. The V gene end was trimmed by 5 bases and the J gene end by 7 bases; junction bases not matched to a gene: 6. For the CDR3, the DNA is TGTGCCAGCAGCCCGAGGGACAGAAATACGCAGTATTTT. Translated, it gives CASSPRDRNTQYF.

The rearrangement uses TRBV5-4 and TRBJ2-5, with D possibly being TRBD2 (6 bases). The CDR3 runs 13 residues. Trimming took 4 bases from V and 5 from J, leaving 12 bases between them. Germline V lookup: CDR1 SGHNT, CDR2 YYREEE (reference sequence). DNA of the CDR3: TGTGCCAGCAGCCCGGGGGTGTGGGAGACCCAGTACTTC. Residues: CASSPGVWETQYF.

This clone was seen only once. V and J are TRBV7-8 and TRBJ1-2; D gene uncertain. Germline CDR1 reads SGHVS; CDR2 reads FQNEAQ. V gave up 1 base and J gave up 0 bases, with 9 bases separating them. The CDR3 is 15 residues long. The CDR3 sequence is CASSLVASANYGYTF. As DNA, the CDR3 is TGTGCCAGCAGCTTAGTCGCGTCGGCTAACTATGGCTACACCTTC. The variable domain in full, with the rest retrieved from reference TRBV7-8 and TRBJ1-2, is GAGVSQSPRYKVAKRGQDVALRCDPISGHVSLFWYQQALGQGPEFLTYFQNEAQLDKSGLPSDRFFAERPEGSVSTLKIQRTQQEDSAVYLCASSLVASANYGYTFGSGTRLTVV.

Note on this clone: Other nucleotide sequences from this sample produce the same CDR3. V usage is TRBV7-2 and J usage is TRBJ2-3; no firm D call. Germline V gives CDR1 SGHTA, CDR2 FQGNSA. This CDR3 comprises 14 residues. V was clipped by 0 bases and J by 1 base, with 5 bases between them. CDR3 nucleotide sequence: TGTGCCAGCAGCTTAGCGGGTGGCACAGATACGCAGTATTTT. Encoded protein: CASSLAGGTDTQYF.